The T cell receptor (beta chain) under discussion was sequenced for a study of blood T cell repertoires in COVID-19. For the study at large: The cDNA or gDNA used as material had been derived from T cells, B-cell-depleted T cells, or PBMCs.

The table came from immunoSEQ multiplex PCR; TCRdb's copy has only in-frame clones and leaves some out. The table lists approximately 260,000 clones, under 85% of them singletons. This CDR3 comprises 14 residues. Trimming pared 1 base from V and 7 bases from J, leaving 11 bases between. Germline V gene lookup returns CDR1 LNHDA and CDR2 SQIVND (reference sequence). This TCR was recovered from a woman aged 40 to 49 with active or convalescent COVID-19. The chain joins TRBV19 to TRBJ2-1; the D gene is possibly TRBD1 (6 bases). Specimen: peripheral blood. CDR3 sequence reads: CASSIGTEGNEQFF. For the CDR3, the DNA is TGTGCCAGTAGTATAGGGACAGAGGGAAATGAGCAGTTCTTC.